Following are 24 T cell receptor beta chains from one sample sequenced in a study of control samples from healthy donors and cancer patients. TCRdb's copy holds only in-frame clones and misses some; the assay was immunoSEQ multiplex PCR. The table includes 350,000 to 450,000 clones, more than 80% detected once. The sample consisted of PBMCs. The receptors come from a man aged 35-49 years with head and neck cancer.

This sequence joins TRBV7-9 and TRBJ2-2; D not resolved. Germline assignment: CDR1 SEHNR and CDR2 FQNEAQ (reference sequence). This CDR3 comprises 13 residues. V lost 0 bases to trimming and J lost 3 bases, with 2 bases between them. CDR3 nucleotides: TGTGCCAGCAGCTTAGCGCACACCGGGGAGCTGTTTTTT. Translated, it gives CASSLAHTGELFF.

In DNA form, the CDR3 reads TGTGCCAGCAGTTACCTGGGACAGGGAATGAAAGAGACCCAGTACTTC. Its protein is CASSYLGQGMKETQYF. This chain joins TRBV6-5 and TRBJ2-5; TRBD1 matches at 9 bases. This CDR3 is built from 16 residues. Germline assignment: CDR1 MNHEY and CDR2 SVGAGI. Trimming at V came to 2 bases and at J to 3 bases, leaving 7 bases not matched to a gene.

The CDR3 reads CASTRQGARYNEQFF. CDR3 bases: TGTGCCAGCACTCGACAGGGGGCGAGGTACAATGAGCAGTTCTTC. The chain joins TRBV28 to TRBJ2-1; 10 positions match TRBD1. Trimming took 7 bases from V and 4 from J; bases not matched to a gene: 7. The CDR3 is 15 amino acids. Germline CDR1 and CDR2: MDHEN and SYDVKM.

This chain connects TRBV28 to TRBJ2-7; D call uncertain. Between the trimmed V and J ends, which lost 5 bases and 3 bases, there was a span of 8 bases. The CDR3 has 12 amino acids. The germline V gene has CDR1 MDHEN and CDR2 SYDVKM. As DNA, the CDR3 is TGTGCCAGCAGTGTCATGGTCTACGAGCAGTACTTC. The encoded protein is CASSVMVYEQYF. Full variable domain (rest looked up from reference TRBV28 and TRBJ2-7): DVKVTQSSRYLVKRTGEKVFLECVQDMDHENMFWYRQDPGLGLRLIYFSYDVKMKEKGDIPEGYSVSREKKERFSLILESASTNQTSMYLCASSVMVYEQYFGPGTRLTVT.

This chain connects TRBV5-1 to TRBJ1-1; no firm D call. Germline V gene data show CDR1 as SGHRS and CDR2 as YFSETQ. V was cut by 0 bases and J by 5 bases, with 8 bases left in between. This CDR3 spans 13 amino acids. Here the CDR3 reads CASSLGRVTEAFF. Written as DNA, the CDR3 is TGCGCCAGCAGCTTGGGGAGGGTTACTGAAGCTTTCTTT.

The J gene is TRBJ2-1, the V gene TRBV5-4; 7 nucleotides line up with TRBD2. Germline V gene lookup returns CDR1 SGHNT and CDR2 YYREEE (reference sequence). The CDR3 sequence is 17 residues long. After removal of 0 bases from V and 0 bases from J, the junction contained 6 bases not matched to a gene. The CDR3 spells CASSLESGDVSYNEQFF. The DNA of the CDR3 is TGTGCCAGCAGCTTGGAAAGCGGGGACGTCTCCTACAATGAGCAGTTCTTC.

CDR3 region: CASSLTLEWTGELFF. CDR3 DNA sequence: TGTGCCAGCAGCTTAACGTTAGAGTGGACCGGGGAGCTGTTTTTT. The V gene is TRBV7-3, the J gene TRBJ2-2, with no clear D. V lost 0 bases and J lost 5, with 10 bases in between. The CDR3 has 15 amino acids. Germline loops: CDR1 SGHTA, CDR2 FQGTGA.

For this clone: Other nucleotide sequences in the sample specify the same CDR3. The chain employs TRBV29-1 and TRBJ2-3, with 7 bases lining up with TRBD2. Germline lookup yields CDR1 SQVTM and CDR2 ANQGSEA. The CDR3 is made up of 13 amino acids. V shed 1 base and J 5 bases; nucleotides not matched to a gene: 3. In DNA form, the CDR3 reads TGCAGCGTTGAAGTCGGGGGGAGAGATACGCAGTATTTT. Its translation: CSVEVGGRDTQYF.

This clone has just one count. The chain carries TRBV28 and TRBJ2-3, with D uncertain. V was trimmed by 6 bases and J by 10 bases, leaving 14 bases between them. Germline CDR1 is MDHEN and CDR2 is SYDVKM. The CDR3 is made up of 12 amino acids. This CDR3 is CASRGLNSAQYF. The CDR3 nucleotides are TGTGCCAGCAGGGGGTTGAATTCGGCGCAGTATTTT. Full variable domain (remainder filled in from reference TRBV28 and TRBJ2-3): DVKVTQSSRYLVKRTGEKVFLECVQDMDHENMFWYRQDPGLGLRLIYFSYDVKMKEKGDIPEGYSVSREKKERFSLILESASTNQTSMYLCASRGLNSAQYFGPGTRLTVL.

The V call is TRBV12-5, the J call TRBJ1-1, with D hard to call. The CDR3 consists of 10 residues. V was cut by 4 bases and J by 5 bases, with 2 bases left in between. Germline-derived CDR1 and CDR2 are LGHNT and FRNRAP. CDR3 residues: CASGWTEAFF. DNA for the CDR3: TGTGCTAGTGGTTGGACTGAAGCTTTCTTT.

This chain connects TRBV5-1 to TRBJ2-1, with 11 nucleotides matching TRBD2. Germline V gene lookup returns CDR1 SGHRS and CDR2 YFSETQ. V lost 3 bases, J lost 1 base, and 3 bases stayed unmatched. The CDR3 consists of 16 residues. The CDR3 loop is CASSSRLAGSYNEQFF. The CDR3 DNA sequence: TGCGCCAGCAGCTCCCGACTAGCGGGATCCTACAATGAGCAGTTCTTC. Full variable domain (outside the CDR3, taken from reference TRBV5-1 and TRBJ2-1): KAGVTQTPRYLIKTRGQQVTLSCSPISGHRSVSWYQQTPGQGLQFLFEYFSETQRNKGNFPGRFSGRQFSNSRSEMNVSTLELGDSALYLCASSSRLAGSYNEQFFGPGTRLTVL.

The chain joins TRBV6-5 to TRBJ2-7; 8 nucleotides align to TRBD1. The length of the CDR3 is 15 residues. CDR1 and CDR2 (germline): MNHEY, SVGAGI. V shed 0 bases and J 6 bases; nucleotides not matched to a gene: 7. In nucleotides, the CDR3 is TGTGCCAGCAGTTACTCGACAGACAGGGGTGGCGAGCAGTACTTC. Translated, it gives CASSYSTDRGGEQYF.

This CDR3 reads CASSFPDRELYGYTF. The CDR3 DNA sequence: TGTGCCAGCAGTTTTCCGGACAGGGAGTTATATGGCTACACCTTC. The genes are TRBV28 and TRBJ1-2; TRBD1 matches 8 bases. The CDR3 is 15 residues long. Looked up from germline, CDR1 is MDHEN and CDR2 is SYDVKM. V trimming: 3 bases; J trimming: 5 bases; junction bases outside the gene matches: 8.

This chain joins TRBV4-3 and TRBJ1-6; D is unresolved. In germline, CDR1 is LGHNA, CDR2 YSLEER. CDR3 length equals 13 residues. The V and J ends lost 0 bases and 10 bases respectively, with 7 bases between them. Written as DNA, the CDR3 is TGCGCCAGCAGCCAAGATAGAACCTCACCCCTCCACTTT. Amino acid sequence: CASSQDRTSPLHF.

This clone was detected once. Other DNA sequences in the sample encode the same CDR3. The genes are TRBV5-1 and TRBJ2-3; TRBD1 is a possible D gene (5 bases). V shed 4 bases and J shed 6 bases, with 12 bases lying between them. This CDR3 has 13 amino acids. Germline-derived CDR1 and CDR2 are SGHRS and YFSETQ. For the CDR3, the DNA is TGCGCCAGCAGCCTGCAGGGATCCGATACGCAGTATTTT. Its protein is CASSLQGSDTQYF.

V and J are TRBV5-5 and TRBJ1-1; TRBD1 might be the D (5 bases). Germline CDR1 SGHKS, CDR2 YYEKEE (reference sequence). The V end lost 2 bases, the J end lost 4 bases, and 15 bases lay between the germline ends. The CDR3 sequence is 15 residues long. The CDR3 here is CASSFPGGRSTEAFF. CDR3 nucleotide sequence: TGTGCCAGCAGCTTCCCCGGGGGTAGGAGCACTGAAGCTTTCTTT.

The chain recombines TRBV14 with TRBJ2-3; a weak D match, TRBD2 (6 bases). Trimming shortened V by 0 bases and J by 2 bases, and 15 bases separated the two germline ends. CDR1 is SGHDN and CDR2 is FVKESK in the germline V gene. The CDR3 covers 17 residues. The CDR3 sequence: CASSQDRDWGPTDTQYF. The CDR3 bases are TGTGCCAGCAGCCAAGATAGGGACTGGGGTCCCACAGATACGCAGTATTTT.

J is TRBJ1-1 and V is TRBV9; D not certain. Trimming shortened V by 5 bases and J by 4 bases, and 15 bases separated the two germline ends. The CDR3 runs to 14 residues. Germline values: CDR1 SGDLS, CDR2 YYNGEE. This CDR3 reads CASRPRPLSTEAFF. The CDR3 nucleotides are TGTGCCAGCAGGCCCCGACCCTTGAGCACTGAAGCTTTCTTT.

This chain connects TRBV30 to TRBJ2-7; D gene uncertain. The V end was cut by 0 bases, the J end by 5 bases, with 5 bases between. The CDR3 contains 11 residues. The germline V gene has CDR1 GTSNPN and CDR2 SVGIG (reference sequence). The CDR3 loop reads CAWSVMDEQYF. The CDR3 bases are TGTGCCTGGAGTGTAATGGACGAGCAGTACTTC.

This sequence joins TRBV7-3 and TRBJ1-1; D possibly corresponds to TRBD1 (5 bases). Germline CDR1 reads SGHTA; CDR2 reads FQGTGA. The V end was cut by 3 bases, the J end by 3 bases, with 14 bases between. The CDR3 runs 15 residues. The CDR3 region is CASSLLGRGDTEAFF. CDR3 DNA: TGTGCCAGCAGCTTGTTGGGACGGGGTGACACTGAAGCTTTCTTT.

This chain uses TRBV30 with TRBJ2-7; D call uncertain. Germline lookup yields CDR1 GTSNPN and CDR2 SVGIG (reference sequence). CDR3 size: 11 residues. V lost 0 bases and J 12 bases, leaving 12 bases between the germline ends. Here the CDR3 reads CAWSVGQYPYF. CDR3 DNA sequence: TGTGCCTGGAGTGTAGGCCAGTACCCGTACTTC.

The chain uses TRBV5-1 and TRBJ1-4, with a tentative D call TRBD1 (5 bases). CDR1 is SGHRS and CDR2 is YFSETQ in the germline V gene. Trimming pared 1 base from V and 1 base from J, leaving 8 bases between. CDR3 length: 15 amino acids. CDR3 in amino acids: CASSLIGGTNEKLFF. DNA for the CDR3: TGCGCCAGCAGCTTGATCGGGGGAACTAATGAAAAACTGTTTTTT. The entire variable domain, with the rest obtained from reference TRBV5-1 and TRBJ1-4, is as follows: KAGVTQTPRYLIKTRGQQVTLSCSPISGHRSVSWYQQTPGQGLQFLFEYFSETQRNKGNFPGRFSGRQFSNSRSEMNVSTLELGDSALYLCASSLIGGTNEKLFFGSGTQLSVL.

V and J are TRBV5-4 and TRBJ2-5; D perhaps matches TRBD1 (5 bases). The CDR3 is 13 residues long. V lost 4 bases, J lost 7 bases, and 14 bases lay in between. CDR1 SGHNT and CDR2 YYREEE come from the germline V gene (reference sequence). Here the CDR3 reads CASSQGQQGTQYF. The CDR3 coding sequence is TGTGCCAGCAGCCAGGGTCAGCAGGGGACCCAGTACTTC.

The rearrangement joins TRBV7-2 to TRBJ1-6, with D perhaps matching TRBD1 (6 bases). With 0 bases removed from V and 10 bases from J, the gap between germline ends came to 16 bases. This CDR3 contains 16 residues. Per the germline V gene, CDR1 is SGHTA and CDR2 is FQGNSA. The CDR3 sequence is CASSLARRGMGSPLHF. The CDR3 DNA is TGTGCCAGCAGCTTAGCGCGAAGGGGGATGGGGTCACCCCTCCACTTT.